This TCR beta chain came from a study of technical replicates of blood from a handful of donors. Profiled with immunoSEQ multiplex PCR; TCRdb holds only in-frame clones, not every one. The sample lists roughly 56,000 clones; about 95% were seen once. Only one count was recorded for this clone. This sequence originates from a human donor in good health. Some clones in this sample may be carry-over from other donors' samples. The sequencing sample was made of PBMCs.

The CDR3 nucleotides read TGTGCCAGCACCCAGGCAGGGGGAGGCGAGACCCAGTACTTC. This sequence encodes CASTQAGGGETQYF. The V gene is TRBV2, the J gene TRBJ2-5, with D perhaps matching TRBD1 (7 bases). Germline loops: CDR1 SNHLY, CDR2 FYNNEI. CDR3 length: 14 residues. Between the trimmed V and J ends, which lost 7 bases and 5 bases, there was a span of 17 bases.